The source of this T cell receptor beta chain is a study of immune cell composition in non-small cell lung cancer. Across the whole study: Histologic subtype was mainly adenocarcinoma or squamous cell carcinoma. Whole-study findings and limits: Squamous carcinomas (approximately 75%) more often had tumour-associated clones >0.5% than adenocarcinomas (roughly 35%). Lung adenocarcinomas had lower top 10 clone scores and clonality than squamous tumours. Tumour TCR-beta clonality was not significantly tied to smoking pack-years.

Note on this clone: The antigen remains undetermined.

The germline V gene encodes CDR1 SGHAT and CDR2 FQNNGV. This CDR3 comprises 15 residues. V shed 1 base and J shed 8 bases, with 17 bases lying between them. This table comes from immunoSEQ multiplex PCR, and its TCRdb copy is limited to in-frame clones, with some not included. This repertoire shows more than 2,500 clones, about two thirds found once; its top ten account for 17%. The clonotype was recovered from a human donor with non-small cell lung cancer. This chain uses TRBV11-2 with TRBJ1-2; D unresolved. Sequenced material: lung tumor tissue. In DNA, the CDR3 is TGTGCCAGCAGCTTAGCTCGGGTTATATCCCAGGGCTACACCTTC. It codes for CASSLARVISQGYTF.